The entry below describes one T cell receptor beta chain. Trimming removed 1 base at V and 1 base at J, with 11 bases between. The germline gives CDR1 LGHDT, CDR2 YNNKEL (reference sequence). This CDR3 has 16 residues. These data are taken from a study of CD8 T cells in Susac syndrome. Random hexamers served to reverse transcribe roughly 0.45 to 1 ug RNA. Each CDR3 protein is one row after TCRdb ran MiXCR on the immunoSEQ multiplex PCR reads. The sample carries approximately 120,000 distinct CDR3 sequences, about 90% recorded once. Material: CD8+ T cells from PBMCs. This rearrangement joins TRBV3-1 to TRBJ2-1; possibly TRBD2 for D (6 bases). This sequence was found in a human donor with multiple sclerosis. The CDR3 DNA is TGTGCCAGCAGCCAAGGGAGGGTAGCTTCCTACAATGAGCAGTTCTTC. Translation gives CASSQGRVASYNEQFF.